Listed here are 17 T cell receptor beta chains from one sample, sequenced in a study of Ad26.COV2.S vaccination and SARS-CoV-2 variants (dated by TCRdb to the early 2020s). This sample's treatment or condition label indicates: some 20 received Ad26.COV2.S at low or high dose, single or two shots; about 5 received placebo; per-sample allocation not given. For vaccine and placebo recipients, repertoires were sequenced using samples collected on day 63 after the first injection. The library relied on the immunoSEQ multiplex PCR assay. This immuneACCESS table, as held by TCRdb, lists in-frame sequences with V and J called but not all clones. Of the missing ones, under half trace to an unresolved V gene in checked studies; the others have no known cause. The sample yields approximately 420,000 clones; roughly 90% were counted once. The ten largest clones represent 3.6% of the sample. This material consisted of peripheral blood, taken in a trial of Ad26.COV2.S vaccine versus placebo. These receptor sequences come from a person aged 18-60 years who received the Ad26.COV2.S COVID-19 vaccine or a placebo.

This chain joins TRBV30 and TRBJ2-7; D is possibly TRBD1 or TRBD2 (6 bases each). Deletions cut 4 bases from V and 5 bases from J, with 18 bases between. The germline gives CDR1 GTSNPN, CDR2 SVGIG (reference sequence). The CDR3 runs 14 residues. The CDR3 DNA reads as TGTGCCTGGACGGCTCGGGGGCGCGGCCACGAGCAGTACTTC. It translates to CAWTARGRGHEQYF.

The genes are TRBV20-1 and TRBJ1-1, with D uncertain. V lost 5 bases to trimming and J lost 4 bases, with 5 bases between them. Germline-derived CDR1 and CDR2 are DFQATT and SNEGSKA (reference sequence). The CDR3 consists of 10 residues. Here the CDR3 reads CSAPGTEAFF. CDR3 coding DNA: TGCAGTGCTCCGGGCACTGAAGCTTTCTTT.

J is TRBJ2-1 and V is TRBV10-3; 11 nucleotides agree with TRBD2. The CDR3 totals 15 residues. Germline CDR1 and CDR2: ENHRY and SYGVKD. The ends lost 2 bases at V and 4 bases at J; junction bases unmatched: 1. Here the CDR3 reads CAISEGTSGYNEQFF. The CDR3 DNA follows: TGTGCCATCAGTGAGGGGACTAGCGGATACAATGAGCAGTTCTTC.

The V call is TRBV6-5, the J call TRBJ2-2; no definite D call. Germline CDR1 and CDR2: MNHEY and SVGAGI. The CDR3 runs 15 residues. Trimming shortened V by 0 bases and J by 3 bases, and 8 bases separated the two germline ends. The CDR3 nucleotides are TGTGCCAGCAGTTACTCCACTAAGGACACCGGGGAGCTGTTTTTT. Amino acids: CASSYSTKDTGELFF.

This clone has only a few counts. V is TRBV7-9 and J is TRBJ2-2; 10 nucleotides agree with TRBD1. Germline V gene sequence: CDR1 SEHNR, CDR2 FQNEAQ (reference sequence). Losses at the gene ends were 8 bases for V and 6 bases for J; bases not matched to a gene: 3. The CDR3 runs 13 residues. CDR3 in DNA: TGTGCCAGCCGGGACAGGGGTTCCGGGGAGCTGTTTTTT. Amino acid sequence: CASRDRGSGELFF.

This clone appeared once. V usage is TRBV3-1 (or the pseudogene TRBV3-2) and J usage is TRBJ1-5; D is perhaps TRBD1 (5 bases). Between the trimmed V and J ends, which lost 4 bases and 5 bases, there was a span of 12 bases. Germline-derived CDR1 and CDR2 are LGHDT and YNNKEL (reference sequence). CDR3 length: 14 amino acids. The CDR3 coding sequence is TGTGCCAGCAGCCCCCAACTCAGGGATCAGCCCCAGCATTTT. Translated, it gives CASSPQLRDQPQHF.

The CDR3 DNA reads as TGTGCCACCAGTGATATAGGGGTTCAGCCCCAGCATTTT. Translating it yields CATSDIGVQPQHF. The V gene is TRBV24-1, the J gene TRBJ1-5; D is possibly TRBD1 (5 bases). This CDR3 has 13 residues. V was trimmed by 3 bases and J by 6 bases, leaving 8 bases between them. Germline CDR1 is KGHDR and CDR2 is SFDVKD.

This chain connects TRBV6-5 to TRBJ2-3; 12 nucleotides line up with TRBD2. CDR1 is MNHEY and CDR2 is SVGAGI in the germline V gene. V shed 0 bases, J shed 7 bases, and the junction held 2 bases outside the gene matches. This CDR3 contains 15 residues. CDR3 nucleotide sequence: TGTGCCAGCAGTTACTCGACTAGCGGGGGTAATACGCAGTATTTT. Translated: CASSYSTSGGNTQYF.

This chain uses TRBV6-4 with TRBJ1-1; possible D gene TRBD1, 6 bases. With 3 bases removed from V and 8 bases from J, the gap between germline ends came to 13 bases. CDR1 and CDR2 from the germline V gene are MRHNA and SNTAGT. This CDR3 is 13 amino acids long. The CDR3, as DNA: TGTGCCAGCAGTGAATCTAACAGGGAAGAAGCTTTCTTT. Its translation is CASSESNREEAFF.

This rearrangement joins TRBV7-2 to TRBJ1-2; D gene ambiguous. The CDR3 covers 15 residues. The ends were cut back, 0 bases at V and 8 bases at J, with 16 bases in the middle. Germline V gene sequence: CDR1 SGHTA, CDR2 FQGNSA. The CDR3 region is CASSLAHQALGGYTF. DNA of the CDR3: TGTGCCAGCAGCTTAGCGCACCAGGCCTTGGGAGGCTACACCTTC. The full variable domain, with the rest looked up from reference TRBV7-2 and TRBJ1-2, is GAGVSQSPSNKVTEKGKDVELRCDPISGHTALYWYRQSLGQGLEFLIYFQGNSAPDKSGLPSDRFSAERTGGSVSTLTIQRTQQEDSAVYLCASSLAHQALGGYTFGSGTRLTVV.

The V and J genes are TRBV5-1 and TRBJ1-1; tentatively, D is TRBD1 (5 bases). Germline loops: CDR1 SGHRS, CDR2 YFSETQ. Trimming took off 0 bases at V and 0 bases at J, with 12 bases between the two ends. The CDR3 totals 16 residues. CDR3 bases: TGCGCCAGCAGCTTGGCCCTAGGGGCCATGAACACTGAAGCTTTCTTT. Protein sequence: CASSLALGAMNTEAFF.

The rearrangement links TRBV27 to TRBJ2-1; TRBD2 agrees at 7 bases. Germline loops: CDR1 MNHEY, CDR2 SMNVEV (reference sequence). There are 15 residues in the CDR3. Trimming took 0 bases from V and 5 from J; bases not matched to a gene: 4. CDR3 DNA sequence: TGTGCCAGCAGTTTATCGGCTAGCGGAGACAATGAGCAGTTCTTC. It codes for CASSLSASGDNEQFF.

The rearrangement joins TRBV15 to TRBJ1-2; no firm D call. V lost 0 bases, J lost 0 bases, and 5 bases lay in between. Per the germline V gene, CDR1 is LNHNV and CDR2 is YYDKDF (reference sequence). The length of the CDR3 is 14 residues. CDR3 residues: CATSRDVANYGYTF. In nucleotides, the CDR3 is TGTGCCACCAGCAGAGATGTAGCTAACTATGGCTACACCTTC.

The count of this clone is one. The chain links TRBV5-1 to TRBJ2-3; 7 bases align to TRBD2. Per germline, CDR1 SGHRS and CDR2 YFSETQ. This CDR3 spans 17 amino acids. V lost 2 bases to trimming and J lost 3 bases; unmatched junction nucleotides: 12. The CDR3 DNA reads TGCGCCAGCAGCTTAATTGTTTCGCGGGGGTGGACAGATACGCAGTATTTT. Translated: CASSLIVSRGWTDTQYF.

The rearrangement joins TRBV7-9 to TRBJ2-5, with TRBD1 matching over 9 bases. The CDR3 is 15 residues long. Germline loops: CDR1 SEHNR, CDR2 FQNEAQ (reference sequence). The J segment lost 4 bases and the V segment lost 1 base, leaving 4 bases of the junction unmatched. CDR3 nucleotides: TGTGCCAGCAGCTTAGGTGGGGACAGGGTAGAGACCCAGTACTTC. Protein sequence: CASSLGGDRVETQYF.

J is TRBJ2-1 and V is TRBV9, with 10 bases lining up with TRBD2. Germline V lookup: CDR1 SGDLS, CDR2 YYNGEE. The J segment lost 9 bases and the V segment lost 4 bases, leaving 10 bases of the junction unmatched. This CDR3 spans 15 amino acids. The CDR3 reads CASSPSGGAAGEQFF. CDR3 nucleotide sequence: TGTGCCAGCAGCCCAAGCGGGGGGGCAGCAGGTGAGCAGTTCTTC.

The chain combines TRBV5-1 with TRBJ2-2, with D possibly matching TRBD1 (5 bases). The CDR3 is made up of 16 amino acids. V was trimmed by 0 bases and J by 6 bases, leaving 15 bases between them. Looked up from germline, CDR1 is SGHRS and CDR2 is YFSETQ. The CDR3 region has the DNA TGCGCCAGCAGCTTGGCACTGGTAGAAGGGGCCGGGGAGCTGTTTTTT. It codes for CASSLALVEGAGELFF.